The 19 T cell receptor beta chains given below trace back to one sample, sequenced in a study of human T cells and chemical hapten exposure. Described time point: patch test 2, 6 weeks after DPC sensitization. Treatment given: therapeutic diphenylcyclopropenone sensitization with weekly scalp DPC. TCRdb re-called the RACE reads with MiXCR, one entry per CDR3 protein. Of about 110,000 distinct CDR3 sequences in the sample, about a tenth were seen once. Material: whole blood, obtained in connection with sensitization to the hapten diphenylcyclopropenone (DPC). These receptors were obtained from a woman aged 40-49 years with alopecia areata. Some clones in this sample may be carry-over from other donors' samples.

This clonotype was recorded at least ten times. The J gene is TRBJ2-7, the V gene TRBV20-1; D unresolved. Germline-derived CDR1 and CDR2 are DFQATT and SNEGSKA (reference sequence). V was pared by 4 bases and J by 2 bases, with 3 bases between. This CDR3 is built from 10 residues. The CDR3 DNA sequence: TGCAGTGCTACCACCTACGAGCAGTACTTC. Amino acid sequence: CSATTYEQYF.

This clonotype was counted ten times or more. This chain joins TRBV7-9 and TRBJ2-1, with TRBD1 identical over 7 bases. The J segment lost 2 bases and the V segment lost 10 bases, leaving 11 bases of the junction unmatched. The CDR3 runs to 15 residues. Germline CDR1 is SEHNR and CDR2 is FQNEAQ (reference sequence). The DNA of the CDR3 is TGTGCCACCTCCAAGGGGCAGGGGGCCTACAATGAGCAGTTCTTC. Amino acid sequence: CATSKGQGAYNEQFF.

This clonotype has a handful of counts. The J gene is TRBJ2-1, the V gene TRBV3-1; tentative D call: TRBD1 (5 bases). This CDR3 comprises 15 residues. Between the trimmed V and J ends, which lost 0 bases and 4 bases, there was a span of 10 bases. In germline, CDR1 is LGHDT, CDR2 YNNKEL (reference sequence). The chain's CDR3 is CASSQEGAPYNEQFF. The CDR3 DNA follows: TGTGCCAGCAGCCAAGAAGGGGCTCCATACAATGAGCAGTTCTTC.

This clonotype was picked up a small number of times. The V gene is TRBV4-3, the J gene TRBJ2-2, with unresolved D. Germline CDR1 LGHNA, CDR2 YSLEER. V dropped 4 bases and J dropped 6 bases, with 21 bases sitting between them. The CDR3 loop spans 17 amino acids. CDR3 DNA sequence: TGCGCCAGCAGCCTTACAAGATATGGCCTCAGACCCGGGGAGCTGTTTTTT. Encoded protein: CASSLTRYGLRPGELFF.

Details on this clonotype: A much larger clone differs from this one at a single base, so this may be a read error. The V and J genes are TRBV20-1 and TRBJ2-7; 11 bases match TRBD2. The CDR3 extends over 15 amino acids. Germline CDR1 is DFQATT and CDR2 is SNEGSKA (reference sequence). After removal of 2 bases from V and 3 bases from J, the junction contained 6 bases not matched to a gene. This chain's CDR3 is CSARRILAGVYEQYF. The CDR3 DNA sequence: TGCAGTGCTAGAAGAATACTAGCGGGGGTCTACGAGCAGTACTTC.

Only a few counts were recorded for this clonotype. The chain couples TRBV20-1 to TRBJ2-5; 8 bases map to TRBD1. J lost 5 bases, V lost 4 bases, and 21 bases had no gene match. CDR3 length equals 18 residues. The germline CDR1 and CDR2 sequences are DFQATT and SNEGSKA (reference sequence). As DNA, the CDR3 is TGCAGTGCTACAGGATCGACCGCCGGGACAGGAATGGTGGAGACCCAGTACTTC. Its translation: CSATGSTAGTGMVETQYF.

This clonotype was observed many times. This sequence joins TRBV6-2 or TRBV6-3 and TRBJ2-2; D is ambiguous. The germline V and J ends were trimmed by 4 bases and 8 bases, with 14 bases remaining between them. Per the germline V gene, CDR1 is MNHEY and CDR2 is SVGEGT. This CDR3 is built from 14 residues. CDR3 nucleotides: TGTGCCAGCAGTTCTGCAACGCCGAGGGGGGAGCTGTTTTTT. It encodes CASSSATPRGELFF.

This clonotype occurred a few times. This chain links TRBV29-1 with TRBJ2-7; the match to TRBD1 covers 8 bases. The V and J ends lost 5 bases and 6 bases, in that order; junction bases with no gene match: 6. CDR3 length: 12 residues. The germline V gene encodes CDR1 SQVTM and CDR2 ANQGSEA. The CDR3, as DNA: TGCAGCGTTCGGACAGGGTTAGGCGAGCAGTACTTC. Translation: CSVRTGLGEQYF.

This clonotype was counted at least ten times. J is TRBJ1-5 and V is TRBV10-3, with 7 bases that match TRBD1. Looked up from germline, CDR1 is ENHRY and CDR2 is SYGVKD. The CDR3 has 15 residues. Germline trimming cut 8 bases from V and 3 bases from J; bases unmatched to any gene: 10. CDR3 coding DNA: TGTGCCATCGGGGGAAGACAGGGTGACAATCAGCCCCAGCATTTT. Its protein product is CAIGGRQGDNQPQHF.

This clonotype was observed many times. The chain employs TRBV2 and TRBJ2-1; D is uncertain. The ends were cut back, 11 bases at V and 9 bases at J, with 17 bases in the middle. This CDR3 is built from 12 residues. CDR1 is SNHLY and CDR2 is FYNNEI in the germline V gene. The CDR3 sequence: CAGQDTPSEQFF. The CDR3 nucleotides read TGTGCCGGTCAAGACACACCCAGTGAGCAGTTCTTC.

This clonotype was counted ten times or more. The gene calls are TRBV24-1 and TRBJ2-1; 7 nucleotides match TRBD2. The CDR3 loop spans 15 amino acids. Losses at the gene ends were 4 bases for V and 5 bases for J; bases not matched to a gene: 7. Germline CDR1 and CDR2: KGHDR and SFDVKD. CDR3 residues: CATSDRTRKHNEQFF. In nucleotides, the CDR3 is TGTGCCACCAGTGACCGGACTAGAAAGCACAATGAGCAGTTCTTC.

This clonotype was counted a few times. The genes are TRBV28 and TRBJ1-2; D ambiguous. V was clipped by 5 bases and J by 3 bases, with 10 bases between them. Germline CDR1 reads MDHEN; CDR2 reads SYDVKM. The CDR3 contains 13 residues. CDR3 loop: CASSAGSHYGYTF. The CDR3, as DNA: TGTGCCAGCAGTGCGGGGTCTCACTATGGCTACACCTTC.

This clonotype has only a few counts. V and J are TRBV29-1 and TRBJ1-4; D not certain. CDR1 and CDR2 (germline): SQVTM, ANQGSEA. The CDR3 has 16 amino acids. Trimming removed 5 bases from V and 7 bases from J, with 23 bases in between. The CDR3 bases are TGCAGCGTTATCCTCCCGACGGTCTCGGGTAGTGAAAAACTGTTTTTT. It specifies CSVILPTVSGSEKLFF.

This clonotype was counted between two and nine times. The rearrangement uses TRBV21-1 and TRBJ2-2; the table's D gene call, TRBD1, was not cross checked with the DNA. TRBV21-1 is noted as a pseudogene. This CDR3 is 13 amino acids long. CDR3 in DNA: TGTGCCAGCAGCACAGGGGACACCGGGGAGCTGTTTTTT. This translates into CASSTGDTGELFF.

Many counts were recorded for this clonotype. This chain joins TRBV7-9 and TRBJ2-3; 8 nucleotides align to TRBD2. Germline trimming cut 5 bases from V and 6 bases from J; bases unmatched to any gene: 10. The CDR3 runs to 15 residues. From germline, CDR1 is SEHNR and CDR2 FQNEAQ (reference sequence). The chain's CDR3 is CASSPSAGGRDTQYF. The CDR3 region has the DNA TGTGCCAGCAGCCCCTCGGCGGGGGGCCGCGATACGCAGTATTTT.

This clonotype was seen a few times. This sequence joins TRBV10-3 and TRBJ1-5, with TRBD1 matching over 8 bases. The CDR3 spans 14 residues. J gave up 2 bases and V 5 bases, and 2 bases lay outside the gene matches. Germline V CDR1 and CDR2: ENHRY, SYGVKD. CDR3 region: CAISSGQGNQPQHF. DNA for the CDR3: TGTGCCATCAGTTCGGGACAGGGCAATCAGCCCCAGCATTTT.

This clonotype has a handful of counts. This rearrangement joins TRBV20-1 to TRBJ2-7; 8 bases line up with TRBD2. The CDR3 is 15 amino acids. Germline assignment: CDR1 DFQATT and CDR2 SNEGSKA (reference sequence). V trimming: 2 bases; J trimming: 0 bases; junction bases outside the gene matches: 6. The CDR3 DNA is TGCAGTGCTAGACCACGCGGGGGGCTCTCCTACGAGCAGTACTTC. Its protein product is CSARPRGGLSYEQYF.

The sample holds many counts of this clonotype. The chain joins TRBV20-1 to TRBJ2-5; 7 bases are shared with TRBD2. V dropped 5 bases and J dropped 5; count of bases not matched to a gene: 11. The CDR3 consists of 14 residues. Germline V gene lookup returns CDR1 DFQATT and CDR2 SNEGSKA (reference sequence). DNA for the CDR3: TGCAGTGCTTCTAGTAGCGGGCTGGAGGAGACCCAGTACTTC. Residues: CSASSSGLEETQYF.

This clonotype was recorded a few times. The CDR3 loop is CASSQAGISPLHF. The CDR3 DNA reads as TGTGCCAGCAGCCAGGCCGGGATTTCACCCCTCCACTTT. The chain carries TRBV3-1 and TRBJ1-6; D gene uncertain. The CDR3 extends over 13 amino acids. Trimming pared 3 bases from V and 9 bases from J, leaving 9 bases between. The germline gives CDR1 LGHDT, CDR2 YNNKEL (reference sequence).